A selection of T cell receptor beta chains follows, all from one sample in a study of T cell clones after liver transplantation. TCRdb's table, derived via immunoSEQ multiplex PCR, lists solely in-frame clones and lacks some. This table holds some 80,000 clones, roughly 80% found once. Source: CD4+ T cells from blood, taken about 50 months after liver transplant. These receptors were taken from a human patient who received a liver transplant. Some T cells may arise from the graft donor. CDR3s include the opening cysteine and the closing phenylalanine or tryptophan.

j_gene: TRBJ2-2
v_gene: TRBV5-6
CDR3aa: CASSLGRGSGELFF

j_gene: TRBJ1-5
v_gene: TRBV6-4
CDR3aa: CASSEGTGNQPQHF

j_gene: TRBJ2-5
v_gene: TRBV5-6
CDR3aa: CASSLRRPTEETQYF

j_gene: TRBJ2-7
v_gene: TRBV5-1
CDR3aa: CASSLAVTSSYEQYF

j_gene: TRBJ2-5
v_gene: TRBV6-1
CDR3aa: CASSEGPLQETQYF

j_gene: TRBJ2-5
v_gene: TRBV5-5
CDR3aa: CASRVGVQETQYF

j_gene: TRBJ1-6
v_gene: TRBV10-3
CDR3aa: CAISEGQGNSPLHF

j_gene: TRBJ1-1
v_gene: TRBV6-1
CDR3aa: CASRFDQVLTEAFF

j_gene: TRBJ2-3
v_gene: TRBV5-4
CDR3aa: CASSLEDMGTDTQYF

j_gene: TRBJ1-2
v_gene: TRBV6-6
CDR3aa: CASSGETGLRGYTF

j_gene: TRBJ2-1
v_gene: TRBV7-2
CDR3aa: CASSSAWNEQFF

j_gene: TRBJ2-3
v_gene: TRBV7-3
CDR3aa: CASSLRQAADTQYF

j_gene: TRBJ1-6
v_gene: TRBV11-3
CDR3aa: CASSLDHGSSPLHF

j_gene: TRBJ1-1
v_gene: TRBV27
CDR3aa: CASSLSRTTGANTEAFF

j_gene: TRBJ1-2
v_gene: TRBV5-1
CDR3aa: CASSLEQGLYGYTF

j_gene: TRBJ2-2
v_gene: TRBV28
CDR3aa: CASSLFSTNTGELFF

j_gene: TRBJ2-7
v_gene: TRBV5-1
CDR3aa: CASSLGQPRGEQYF

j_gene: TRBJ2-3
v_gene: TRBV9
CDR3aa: CASSFTPEDTDMQYF

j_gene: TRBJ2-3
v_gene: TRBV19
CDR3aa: CASPGQLGWDTQYF

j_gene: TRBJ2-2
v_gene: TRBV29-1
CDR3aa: CSVSLSLGELFF

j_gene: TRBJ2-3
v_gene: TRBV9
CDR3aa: CASSDDRSGDTQYF

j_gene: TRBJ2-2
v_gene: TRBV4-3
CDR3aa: CASSQDAAQANTGELFF

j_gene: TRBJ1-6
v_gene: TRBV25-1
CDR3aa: CASSLAGRPLGSPLHF

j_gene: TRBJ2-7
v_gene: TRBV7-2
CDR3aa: CASSLGQGVYEQYF

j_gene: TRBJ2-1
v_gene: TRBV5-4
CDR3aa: CASSLDHRDNEQFF

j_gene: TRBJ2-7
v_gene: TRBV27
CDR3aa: CASSPPRGGPYEQYF

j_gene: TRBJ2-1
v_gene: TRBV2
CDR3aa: CASSSGQSNEQFF

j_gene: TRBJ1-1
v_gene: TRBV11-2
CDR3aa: CASSLDRVTEAFF

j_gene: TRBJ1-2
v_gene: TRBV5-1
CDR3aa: CASSLEGTGGYGYTF

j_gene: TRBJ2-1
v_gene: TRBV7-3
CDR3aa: CASSLVGLENNEQFF

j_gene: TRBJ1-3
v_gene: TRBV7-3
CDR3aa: CASCGPALSGNTIYF

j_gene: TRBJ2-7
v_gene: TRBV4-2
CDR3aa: CASSQDTFREQYF

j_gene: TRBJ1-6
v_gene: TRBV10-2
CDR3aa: CASTQGTALHF

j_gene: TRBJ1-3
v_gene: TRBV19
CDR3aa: CASSREAGAQLLGNTIYF

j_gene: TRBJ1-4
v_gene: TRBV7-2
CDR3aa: CASSLVAGLDGKLFF

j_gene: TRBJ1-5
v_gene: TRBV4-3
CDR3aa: CASSQVIEDQPQHF

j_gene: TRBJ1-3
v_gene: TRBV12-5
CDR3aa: CASGRRDTIYF

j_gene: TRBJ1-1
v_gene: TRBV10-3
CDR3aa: CAINLNRNTEAFF

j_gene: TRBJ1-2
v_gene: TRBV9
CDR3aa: CASSARQGADGYTF

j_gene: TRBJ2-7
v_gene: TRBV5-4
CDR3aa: CASSFSVGQGAYEQYF

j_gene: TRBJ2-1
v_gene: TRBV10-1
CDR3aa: CASSELFGDRYNEQFF

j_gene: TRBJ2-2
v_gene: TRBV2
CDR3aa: CASSSGRENTGELFF

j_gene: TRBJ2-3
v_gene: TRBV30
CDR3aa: CAWTAGTDTQYF

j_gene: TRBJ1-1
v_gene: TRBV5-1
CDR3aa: CASRLTPGTEAFF

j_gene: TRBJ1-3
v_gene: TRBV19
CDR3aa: CASTDRRNSGNTIYF